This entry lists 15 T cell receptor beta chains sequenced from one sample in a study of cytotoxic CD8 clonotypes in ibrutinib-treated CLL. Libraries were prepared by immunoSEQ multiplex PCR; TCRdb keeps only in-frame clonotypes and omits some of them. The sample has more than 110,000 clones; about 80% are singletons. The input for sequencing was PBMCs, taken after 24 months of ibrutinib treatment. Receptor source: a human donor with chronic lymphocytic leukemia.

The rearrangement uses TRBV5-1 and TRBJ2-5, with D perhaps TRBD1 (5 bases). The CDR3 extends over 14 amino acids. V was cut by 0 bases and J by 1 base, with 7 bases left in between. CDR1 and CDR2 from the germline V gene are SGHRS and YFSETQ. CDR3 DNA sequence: TGCGCCAGCAGCTTGGGGGGCGGCCAAGAGACCCAGTACTTC. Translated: CASSLGGGQETQYF. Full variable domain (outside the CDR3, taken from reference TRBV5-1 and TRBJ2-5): KAGVTQTPRYLIKTRGQQVTLSCSPISGHRSVSWYQQTPGQGLQFLFEYFSETQRNKGNFPGRFSGRQFSNSRSEMNVSTLELGDSALYLCASSLGGGQETQYFGPGTRLLVL.

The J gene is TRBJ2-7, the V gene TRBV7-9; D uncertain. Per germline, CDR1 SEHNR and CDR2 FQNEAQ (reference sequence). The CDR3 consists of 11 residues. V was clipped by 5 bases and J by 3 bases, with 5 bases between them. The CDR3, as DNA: TGTGCCAGCAGCGCCTACTACGAGCAGTACTTC. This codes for CASSAYYEQYF. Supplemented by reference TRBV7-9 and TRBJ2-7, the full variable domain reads DTGVSQNPRHKITKRGQNVTFRCDPISEHNRLYWYRQTLGQGPEFLTYFQNEAQLEKSRLLSDRFSAERPKGSFSTLEIQRTEQGDSAMYLCASSAYYEQYFGPGTRLTVT.

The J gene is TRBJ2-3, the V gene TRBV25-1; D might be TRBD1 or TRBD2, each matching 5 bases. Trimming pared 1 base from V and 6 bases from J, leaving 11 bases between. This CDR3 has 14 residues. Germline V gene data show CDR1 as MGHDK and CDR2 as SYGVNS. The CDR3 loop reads CASSEFHGADTQYF. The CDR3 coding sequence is TGTGCCAGCAGTGAATTTCACGGGGCGGATACGCAGTATTTT.

CDR3 sequence: CASSPDGGIPYNEQFF. The DNA for the CDR3 is TGTGCCAGCAGCCCCGACGGGGGGATCCCCTACAATGAGCAGTTCTTC. The chain uses TRBV7-3 and TRBJ2-1; 7 nucleotides line up with TRBD2. The CDR3 contains 16 residues. In germline, CDR1 is SGHTA, CDR2 FQGTGA. Trimming cost V 5 bases and J 2 bases; bases outside gene matches: 9.

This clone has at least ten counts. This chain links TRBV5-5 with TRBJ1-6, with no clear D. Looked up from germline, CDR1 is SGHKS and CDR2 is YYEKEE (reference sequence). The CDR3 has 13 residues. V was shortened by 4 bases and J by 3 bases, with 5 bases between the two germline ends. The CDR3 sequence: CASSADYNSPLHF. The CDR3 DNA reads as TGTGCCAGCAGCGCGGACTATAATTCACCCCTCCACTTT.

CDR3 sequence (DNA): TGTGCCAGCAGCTTGGCAGCGGCCTCTGGAAACACCATATATTTT. It specifies CASSLAAASGNTIYF. J is TRBJ1-3 and V is TRBV7-2; D not certain. The V end was cut by 3 bases, the J end by 0 bases, with 9 bases between. The CDR3 runs to 15 residues. CDR1 and CDR2 (germline): SGHTA, FQGNSA.

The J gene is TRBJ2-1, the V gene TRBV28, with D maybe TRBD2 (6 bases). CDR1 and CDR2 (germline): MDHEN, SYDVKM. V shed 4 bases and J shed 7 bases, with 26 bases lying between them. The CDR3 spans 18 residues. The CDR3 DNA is TGTGCCAGCAGTTCACTACATGGGCGACCCATCCGGGGGAATGAGCAGTTCTTC. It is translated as CASSSLHGRPIRGNEQFF.

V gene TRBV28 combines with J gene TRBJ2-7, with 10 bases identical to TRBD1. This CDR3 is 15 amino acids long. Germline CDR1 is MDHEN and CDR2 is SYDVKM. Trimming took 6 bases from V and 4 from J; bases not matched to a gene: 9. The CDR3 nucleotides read TGTGCCAGCAGCCTTCCGGGACAGGGGCCTTACGAGCAGTACTTC. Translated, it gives CASSLPGQGPYEQYF. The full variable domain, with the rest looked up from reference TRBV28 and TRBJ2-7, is DVKVTQSSRYLVKRTGEKVFLECVQDMDHENMFWYRQDPGLGLRLIYFSYDVKMKEKGDIPEGYSVSREKKERFSLILESASTNQTSMYLCASSLPGQGPYEQYFGPGTRLTVT.

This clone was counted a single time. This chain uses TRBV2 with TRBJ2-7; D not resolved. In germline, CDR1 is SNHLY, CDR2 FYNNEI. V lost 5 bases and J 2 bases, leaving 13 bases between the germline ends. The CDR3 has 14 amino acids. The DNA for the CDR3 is TGTGCCAGCAGTCAACCAACAACGGCCTACGAGCAGTACTTC. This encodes CASSQPTTAYEQYF.

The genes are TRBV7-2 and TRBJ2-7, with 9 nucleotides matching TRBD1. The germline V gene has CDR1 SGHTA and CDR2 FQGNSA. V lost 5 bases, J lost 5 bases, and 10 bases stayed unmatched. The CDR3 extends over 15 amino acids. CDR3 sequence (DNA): TGTGCCAGCAGCCCCCCGGGACAGGGTAGACACGAGCAGTACTTC. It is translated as CASSPPGQGRHEQYF.

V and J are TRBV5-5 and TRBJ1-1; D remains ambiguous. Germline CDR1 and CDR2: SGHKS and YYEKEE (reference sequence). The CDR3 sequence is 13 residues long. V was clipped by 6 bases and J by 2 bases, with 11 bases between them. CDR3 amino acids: CASNYDPNTEAFF. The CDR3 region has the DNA TGTGCCAGCAACTACGACCCTAACACTGAAGCTTTCTTT.

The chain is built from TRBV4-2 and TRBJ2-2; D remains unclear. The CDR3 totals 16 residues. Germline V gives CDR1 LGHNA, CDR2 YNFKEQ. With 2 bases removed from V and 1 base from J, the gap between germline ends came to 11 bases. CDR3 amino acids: CASSQPPDENTGELFF. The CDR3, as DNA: TGTGCCAGCAGCCAACCGCCGGACGAGAACACCGGGGAGCTGTTTTTT.

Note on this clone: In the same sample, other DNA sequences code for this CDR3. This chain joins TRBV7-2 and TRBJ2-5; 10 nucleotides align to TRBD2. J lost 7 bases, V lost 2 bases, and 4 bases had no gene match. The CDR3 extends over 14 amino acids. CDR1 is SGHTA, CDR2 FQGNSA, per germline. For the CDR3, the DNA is TGTGCCAGCAGCTTACTAGCGGGGGAGGGGACCCAGTACTTC. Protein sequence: CASSLLAGEGTQYF.

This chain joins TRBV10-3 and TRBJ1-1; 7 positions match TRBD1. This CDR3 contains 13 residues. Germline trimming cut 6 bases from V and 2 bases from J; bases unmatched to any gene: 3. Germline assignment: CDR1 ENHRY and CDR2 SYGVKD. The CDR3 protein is CAISDRANTEAFF. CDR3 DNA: TGTGCCATCAGCGACAGGGCAAACACTGAAGCTTTCTTT.

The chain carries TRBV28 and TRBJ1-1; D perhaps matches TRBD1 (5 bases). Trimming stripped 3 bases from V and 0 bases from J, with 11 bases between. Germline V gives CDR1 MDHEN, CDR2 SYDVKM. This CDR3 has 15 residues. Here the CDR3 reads CASSFAGRMNTEAFF. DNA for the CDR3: TGTGCCAGCAGTTTCGCAGGGCGGATGAACACTGAAGCTTTCTTT. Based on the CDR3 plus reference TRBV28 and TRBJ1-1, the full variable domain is DVKVTQSSRYLVKRTGEKVFLECVQDMDHENMFWYRQDPGLGLRLIYFSYDVKMKEKGDIPEGYSVSREKKERFSLILESASTNQTSMYLCASSFAGRMNTEAFFGQGTRLTVV.